This passage covers 26 T cell receptor beta chains from one sample sequenced in a study of early T cells in non-severe SARS-CoV-2 infection. TCRdb independently ran MiXCR on the 5' RACE reads; one entry per CDR3 protein. The sample consists of about 87,000 distinct CDR3 sequences, 13% to 15% of them appearing once. Sequencing input: whole blood. The receptors here all came from an adult who was a healthcare worker with PCR-confirmed SARS-CoV-2 infection or an uninfected control (not recorded which).

This clonotype was picked up a small number of times. The CDR3 coding sequence is TGCAGTGCTATCTCCGGACTAGCGCAAGATACGCAGTATTTT. Amino acid sequence: CSAISGLAQDTQYF. V gene TRBV20-1 combines with J gene TRBJ2-3, with 9 bases that match TRBD2. This CDR3 has 14 amino acids. Germline CDR1 and CDR2: DFQATT and SNEGSKA (reference sequence). V shed 4 bases and J 5 bases; nucleotides not matched to a gene: 7.

This clonotype was seen more than once but under ten times. The chain joins TRBV19 to TRBJ1-5, with a tentative D call TRBD1 (5 bases). Germline V gene data show CDR1 as LNHDA and CDR2 as SQIVND (reference sequence). There are 14 residues in the CDR3. Trimming cost V 4 bases and J 4 bases, with 11 bases left between them. DNA for the CDR3: TGTGCCAGTAGTACGACAGTAGGGAATCAGCCCCAGCATTTT. Translated: CASSTTVGNQPQHF.

The chain combines TRBV28 with TRBJ2-3; D remains unclear. This CDR3 region has 15 residues. Germline V gene data show CDR1 as MDHEN and CDR2 as SYDVKM. With 4 bases removed from V and 3 bases from J, the gap between germline ends came to 14 bases. Written as DNA, the CDR3 is TGTGCCAGCAGTTGGTCCCGGGCCCGGACAGATACGCAGTATTTT. Translating gives CASSWSRARTDTQYF.

This clonotype has just a few counts. This chain joins TRBV19 and TRBJ2-3, with a tentative D call TRBD2 (5 bases). The germline V and J ends were trimmed by 3 bases and 7 bases, with 14 bases remaining between them. CDR1 LNHDA and CDR2 SQIVND come from the germline V gene (reference sequence). The length of the CDR3 is 14 residues. The DNA for the CDR3 is TGTGCCAGTAGTATCGACCGGGGTGTCAATACGCAGTATTTT. Its translation is CASSIDRGVNTQYF. The variable domain in full, completed from reference TRBV19 and TRBJ2-3, reads DGGITQSPKYLFRKEGQNVTLSCEQNLNHDAMYWYRQDPGQGLRLIYYSQIVNDFQKGDIAEGYSVSREKKESFPLTVTSAQKNPTAFYLCASSIDRGVNTQYFGPGTRLTVL.

This clonotype was picked up many times. The chain employs TRBV19 and TRBJ1-5, with D perhaps matching TRBD1 (6 bases). Trimming shortened V by 7 bases and J by 2 bases, and 18 bases separated the two germline ends. Germline CDR1 is LNHDA and CDR2 is SQIVND (reference sequence). The CDR3 loop spans 16 amino acids. In DNA, the CDR3 is TGTGCCAGTACTCAGGGGCCCGGGCCTGGCAATCAGCCCCAGCATTTT. It specifies CASTQGPGPGNQPQHF.

There are a few counts of this clonotype. The rearrangement uses TRBV7-9 and TRBJ2-5; TRBD1 is a possible D gene (6 bases). Trimming shortened V by 5 bases and J by 13 bases, and 29 bases separated the two germline ends. CDR1 and CDR2 from the germline V gene are SEHNR and FQNEAQ (reference sequence). The length of the CDR3 is 16 residues. The CDR3 region is CASSGTRTQGKGPLYF. CDR3 in DNA: TGTGCCAGCAGCGGGACCAGGACTCAGGGGAAAGGCCCCCTGTACTTC.

The chain is built from TRBV19 and TRBJ1-5, with no clear D. V lost 2 bases to trimming and J lost 4 bases, with 12 bases between them. CDR1 and CDR2 from the germline V gene are LNHDA and SQIVND (reference sequence). This CDR3 spans 15 amino acids. The CDR3 DNA sequence: TGTGCCAGTAGTATATTTGTGGGATCTAATCAGCCCCAGCATTTT. Its protein product is CASSIFVGSNQPQHF.

There are many counts of this clonotype. The V and J genes are TRBV11-2 and TRBJ2-5, with unresolved D. With 3 bases removed from V and 4 bases from J, the gap between germline ends came to 9 bases. The length of the CDR3 is 13 residues. In germline, CDR1 is SGHAT, CDR2 FQNNGV. The CDR3 nucleotides are TGTGCCAGCAGCTTGAACAGCATAGAGACCCAGTACTTC. Amino acid sequence: CASSLNSIETQYF.

The table lists this clonotype with a few counts. The genes are TRBV6-5 and TRBJ2-2; D gene ambiguous. The CDR3 runs to 14 residues. The V gene's germline CDR1 is MNHEY and CDR2 SVGAGI. Trimming removed 6 bases at V and 0 bases at J, with 8 bases between. CDR3: CASSTTANTGELFF. CDR3 DNA: TGTGCCAGCAGCACAACGGCGAACACCGGGGAGCTGTTTTTT.

This clonotype appeared many times. V gene TRBV28 combines with J gene TRBJ2-3; D unresolved. Trimming took 6 bases from V and 9 from J, leaving 10 bases between them. The CDR3 covers 11 residues. The germline CDR1 and CDR2 sequences are MDHEN and SYDVKM. Here the CDR3 DNA reads TGTGCCAGCAGCGACACAAGAACGCAGTATTTT. The encoded protein is CASSDTRTQYF.

The rearrangement uses TRBV27 and TRBJ2-7; 9 bases fit TRBD2. The V and J ends lost 4 bases and 7 bases, in that order; junction bases with no gene match: 8. CDR3 size: 14 residues. Germline values: CDR1 MNHEY, CDR2 SMNVEV (reference sequence). For the CDR3, the DNA is TGTGCCAGCAGTTCCAATGCGGGGGGGAGTGAGCAGTACTTC. Its protein is CASSSNAGGSEQYF.

In this sample, this clonotype turned up a few times. V usage is TRBV4-1 and J usage is TRBJ2-7; 7 nucleotides agree with TRBD1. Trimming cost V 2 bases and J 2 bases; bases outside gene matches: 12. Germline V gene data show CDR1 as MGHRA and CDR2 as YSYEKL. The length of the CDR3 is 17 residues. The chain's CDR3 is CASSQPNRGTRTYEQYF. The CDR3 DNA reads as TGCGCCAGCAGCCAACCCAACAGGGGAACTAGGACCTACGAGCAGTACTTC.

The table lists this clonotype with a few counts. This chain uses TRBV7-2 with TRBJ1-1; 7 positions agree with TRBD1. The CDR3 runs 14 residues. Trimming removed 5 bases from V and 6 bases from J; junction bases left unmatched: 9. Looked up from germline, CDR1 is SGHTA and CDR2 is FQGNSA. The CDR3 coding sequence is TGTGCCAGCAGCACCCCGACAGGGTGGGCTGAAGCTTTCTTT. It codes for CASSTPTGWAEAFF. Full variable domain (rest looked up from reference TRBV7-2 and TRBJ1-1): GAGVSQSPSNKVTEKGKDVELRCDPISGHTALYWYRQSLGQGLEFLIYFQGNSAPDKSGLPSDRFSAERTGGSVSTLTIQRTQQEDSAVYLCASSTPTGWAEAFFGQGTRLTVV.

The chain carries TRBV6-4 and TRBJ2-3; TRBD2 aligns across 10 bases. Germline V gene sequence: CDR1 MRHNA, CDR2 SNTAGT. The CDR3 covers 14 residues. With V trimmed by 5 bases and J by 1 base, 0 bases remained unmatched. CDR3 nucleotides: TGTGCCAGCAGTACTAGCGGGGGCACAGATACGCAGTATTTT. It encodes CASSTSGGTDTQYF.

This clonotype came up many times. This rearrangement joins TRBV4-2 to TRBJ2-5; perhaps TRBD2 as D (7 bases). The CDR3 has 15 amino acids. Germline CDR1 and CDR2: LGHNA and YNFKEQ. V lost 1 base, J lost 4 bases, and 13 bases lay in between. In DNA, the CDR3 is TGTGCCAGCAGCCAAGGAACAGGGAGGGGAGAGACCCAGTACTTC. Amino acid sequence: CASSQGTGRGETQYF.

CDR3: CSARDRGGNTDTQYF. The CDR3, as DNA: TGCAGTGCTAGAGATCGAGGGGGAAACACAGATACGCAGTATTTT. The rearrangement joins TRBV20-1 to TRBJ2-3; possible D gene TRBD1, 6 bases. There are 15 residues in the CDR3. V gave up 0 bases and J gave up 2 bases, with 12 bases separating them. Germline CDR1 reads DFQATT; CDR2 reads SNEGSKA (reference sequence).

This clonotype was found a few times. The chain recombines TRBV30 with TRBJ1-2; D call uncertain. With 5 bases removed from V and 7 bases from J, the gap between germline ends came to 11 bases. Looked up from germline, CDR1 is GTSNPN and CDR2 is SVGIG (reference sequence). This CDR3 contains 11 residues. The CDR3 DNA is TGTGCCTGGTTCGTTGGTGTTGGCTACACCTTC. Its translation is CAWFVGVGYTF. Full variable domain (remainder filled in from reference TRBV30 and TRBJ1-2): SQTIHQWPATLVQPVGSPLSLECTVEGTSNPNLYWYRQAAGRGLQLLFYSVGIGQISSEVPQNLSASRPQDRQFILSSKKLLLSDSGFYLCAWFVGVGYTFGSGTRLTVV.

This clonotype was detected ten times or more. The rearrangement joins TRBV20-1 to TRBJ1-1; a weak D match, TRBD1 (5 bases). V was pared by 6 bases and J by 0 bases, with 17 bases between. The CDR3 is 15 residues long. Germline V gene lookup returns CDR1 DFQATT and CDR2 SNEGSKA (reference sequence). Here the CDR3 DNA reads TGCAGTGCCCATAGGGTAGGGGACTTGAACACTGAAGCTTTCTTT. Encoded protein: CSAHRVGDLNTEAFF.

V and J are TRBV6-2 or TRBV6-3 and TRBJ2-7; 11 bases are a match to TRBD2. The CDR3 runs to 13 residues. Trimming at V came to 7 bases and at J to 10 bases, leaving 9 bases not matched to a gene. Germline V CDR1 and CDR2: MNHEY, SVGEGT. CDR3: CASTFLLAGAQYF. In DNA, the CDR3 is TGTGCCAGCACCTTCCTACTAGCGGGGGCTCAGTACTTC.

There are many counts of this clonotype. V usage is TRBV11-2 and J usage is TRBJ2-1; 9 nucleotides match TRBD2. Trimming at V came to 5 bases and at J to 3 bases, leaving 5 bases not matched to a gene. Germline V lookup: CDR1 SGHAT, CDR2 FQNNGV. This CDR3 region has 15 residues. CDR3 bases: TGTGCCAGCAGCCACGGTAGCGGGGGCTACAATGAGCAGTTCTTC. This translates into CASSHGSGGYNEQFF.

This clonotype was seen repeatedly, ten times or more. The chain has TRBV3-1 and TRBJ2-2; no clear D gene. V dropped 4 bases and J dropped 6 bases, with 12 bases sitting between them. This CDR3 comprises 14 residues. The germline gives CDR1 LGHDT, CDR2 YNNKEL (reference sequence). The CDR3 loop reads CASSRNSAPGELFF. CDR3 bases: TGTGCCAGCAGCCGAAACAGCGCCCCCGGGGAGCTGTTTTTT.

This chain uses TRBV12-3 or TRBV12-4 with TRBJ2-3, with 9 bases lining up with TRBD2. V lost 1 base, J lost 2 bases, and 4 bases stayed unmatched. This CDR3 is built from 16 residues. The CDR3 loop is CASSLVPSGTTDTQYF. The CDR3 bases are TGTGCCAGCAGTTTAGTTCCTAGCGGGACCACAGATACGCAGTATTTT.

This clonotype appeared a few times. CDR3 nucleotide sequence: TGTGCCAGCAGCTTGTGGACGGGGGAACTCAACGAGCAGTACTTC. Translation gives CASSLWTGELNEQYF. The chain is built from TRBV7-2 and TRBJ2-7, with D possibly being TRBD2 (6 bases). The CDR3 contains 15 residues. From germline, CDR1 is SGHTA and CDR2 FQGNSA. V was cut by 3 bases and J by 5 bases, with 17 bases left in between. Filled out from reference TRBV7-2 and TRBJ2-7, the complete variable domain reads GAGVSQSPSNKVTEKGKDVELRCDPISGHTALYWYRQSLGQGLEFLIYFQGNSAPDKSGLPSDRFSAERTGGSVSTLTIQRTQQEDSAVYLCASSLWTGELNEQYFGPGTRLTVT.

This clonotype was seen only a few times. The V gene is TRBV19, the J gene TRBJ1-4; 9 bases match TRBD1. The CDR3 consists of 15 residues. Per germline, CDR1 LNHDA and CDR2 SQIVND (reference sequence). The V segment lost 3 bases and the J segment 7 bases; nucleotides outside the gene matches: 6. The CDR3 is CASSISGTGIEKLFF. The CDR3 bases are TGTGCCAGTAGTATTAGCGGGACAGGGATTGAAAAACTGTTTTTT.

The chain has TRBV7-8 and TRBJ1-1; D is undetermined. Trimming removed 1 base at V and 1 base at J, with 7 bases between. Per germline, CDR1 SGHVS and CDR2 FQNEAQ. This CDR3 has 14 amino acids. CDR3 sequence reads: CASSLVVGNTEAFF. CDR3 coding DNA: TGTGCCAGCAGCTTAGTTGTGGGGAACACTGAAGCTTTCTTT.

This clonotype was observed at least ten times. J is TRBJ2-1 and V is TRBV28, with a tentative D call TRBD2 (5 bases). The CDR3 length is 16 residues. The V end was cut by 3 bases, the J end by 0 bases, with 12 bases between. Looked up from germline, CDR1 is MDHEN and CDR2 is SYDVKM. CDR3 sequence reads: CASSLFLAGSYNEQFF. As DNA, the CDR3 is TGTGCCAGCAGTTTGTTCCTAGCCGGCTCCTACAATGAGCAGTTCTTC.